These T cell receptor beta chains were read from a single sample in a study of post-analysis software for immune sequencing data. TCRdb itself ran the PCR reads through MiXCR, one entry per CDR3 protein. Among hundreds of thousands of distinct CDR3 sequences, nearly 45% were seen once, and the ten largest hold around 10%. The sample comprised blood. These TCRs come from a girl under 18 with multiple sclerosis. The CDR3 runs from the conserved cysteine through the conserved F or W. D genes are given only for firm matches. For some rows the clone size is stated as once, few or many, or as a class when expanded; others skip it.

d_gene: TRBD1
j_gene: TRBJ2-3
abundance: NA
v_gene: TRBV29-1
CDR3nt: TGCAGCGTTTTTGACAGGGGGAAGGATACGCAGTATTTT
CDR3aa: CSVFDRGKDTQYF

d_gene: NA
j_gene: TRBJ2-3
abundance: NA
v_gene: TRBV27
CDR3nt: TGTGCCAGCAGTCCGCCCCCCTATTCCACAGATACGCAGTATTTT
CDR3aa: CASSPPPYSTDTQYF

d_gene: NA
j_gene: TRBJ2-7
abundance: NA
v_gene: TRBV27
CDR3nt: TGTGCCAGCAGTTTAAGGGCAGGGGACTACGAGCAGTACTTC
CDR3aa: CASSLRAGDYEQYF

d_gene: NA
j_gene: TRBJ2-6
abundance: few
v_gene: TRBV7-3
CDR3nt: TGTGCCAGCAGCTTAGTCCTCTCTGGCGGGCTATACTCTGGGGCCAACGTCCTGACTTTC
CDR3aa: CASSLVLSGGLYSGANVLTF

d_gene: NA
j_gene: TRBJ1-1
abundance: few
v_gene: TRBV27
CDR3nt: TGTGCCAGCAGTTTGGAAAGTTACACTGAAGCTTTCTTT
CDR3aa: CASSLESYTEAFF

d_gene: NA
j_gene: TRBJ2-7
abundance: NA
v_gene: TRBV20-1
CDR3nt: TGCAGTGCTAGAGGGATTAGCGGCTACGAGCAGTACTTC
CDR3aa: CSARGISGYEQYF

d_gene: NA
j_gene: TRBJ2-7
abundance: NA
v_gene: TRBV7-9
CDR3nt: TGTGCCAGCAGCCGGGGTGGTGAGGGGTACGAGCAGTACTTC
CDR3aa: CASSRGGEGYEQYF

d_gene: NA
j_gene: TRBJ2-5
abundance: NA
v_gene: TRBV12-3/TRBV12-4
CDR3nt: TGTGCCAGCAGTTTGTGGAGGGCGGCAGAGACCCAGTACTTC
CDR3aa: CASSLWRAAETQYF

d_gene: TRBD1
j_gene: TRBJ1-5
abundance: NA
v_gene: TRBV20-1
CDR3nt: TGCAGTGCTGGGGACAGGGGAAGGAATCAGCCCCAGCATTTT
CDR3aa: CSAGDRGRNQPQHF

d_gene: NA
j_gene: TRBJ2-5
abundance: NA
v_gene: TRBV9
CDR3nt: TGTGCCAGCAGCGTAGAGGGTAGAGAGACCCAGTACTTC
CDR3aa: CASSVEGRETQYF

d_gene: NA
j_gene: TRBJ2-6
abundance: NA
v_gene: TRBV12-3/TRBV12-4
CDR3nt: TGTGCCAGCAGAGGAACCTCTGGGGCCAACGTCCTGACTTTC
CDR3aa: CASRGTSGANVLTF

d_gene: NA
j_gene: TRBJ2-3
abundance: NA
v_gene: TRBV7-3
CDR3nt: TGTGCCAGCAGCTTAACACAGGCCCCAGATACGCAGTATTTT
CDR3aa: CASSLTQAPDTQYF

d_gene: TRBD2
j_gene: TRBJ2-1
abundance: NA
v_gene: TRBV7-9
CDR3nt: TGTGCCAGCAGCTTACCCGGGACTAGCGGGAGGGCCTATGAGCAGTTCTTC
CDR3aa: CASSLPGTSGRAYEQFF